This T cell receptor beta chain was captured in a study of blood T cell repertoires in COVID-19. For the study at large: Collection of acute and convalescent COVID-19 samples took place in the United States, Italy and Spain.

Assay used: immunoSEQ multiplex PCR; TCRdb lists only in-frame clones, some missing. In the table there are over 7,000 clones, approximately 81% of which are singletons. V was trimmed by 3 bases and J by 0 bases, leaving 9 bases between them. Germline CDR1 GTSNPN, CDR2 SVGIG (reference sequence). The CDR3 is made up of 15 amino acids. This sequence originates from a human donor in a cohort sampled during active COVID-19. V gene TRBV30 combines with J gene TRBJ2-6, with no clear D. Material: peripheral blood. The CDR3 protein is CAWSPPSSGANVLTF. CDR3 bases: TGTGCCTGGAGCCCCCCATCCTCTGGGGCCAACGTCCTGACTTTC.